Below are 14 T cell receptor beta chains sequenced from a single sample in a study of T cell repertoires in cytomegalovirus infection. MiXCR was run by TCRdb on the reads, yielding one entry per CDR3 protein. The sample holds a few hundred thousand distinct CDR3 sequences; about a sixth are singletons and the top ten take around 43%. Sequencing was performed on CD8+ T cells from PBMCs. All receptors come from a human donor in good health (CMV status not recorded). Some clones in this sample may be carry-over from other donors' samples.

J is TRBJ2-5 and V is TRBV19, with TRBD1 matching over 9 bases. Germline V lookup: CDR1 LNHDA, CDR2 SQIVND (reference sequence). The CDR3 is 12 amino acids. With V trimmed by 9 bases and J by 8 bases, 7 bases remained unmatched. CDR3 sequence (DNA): TGTGCCAGCGGACAGGGGCCCACAACCCAGTACTTC. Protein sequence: CASGQGPTTQYF.

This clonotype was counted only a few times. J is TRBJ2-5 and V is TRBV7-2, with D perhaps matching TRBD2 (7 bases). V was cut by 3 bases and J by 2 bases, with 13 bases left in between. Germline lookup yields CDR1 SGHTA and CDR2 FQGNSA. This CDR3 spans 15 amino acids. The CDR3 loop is CASSFGGAPQETQYF. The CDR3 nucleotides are TGTGCCAGCAGCTTTGGGGGGGCCCCTCAAGAGACCCAGTACTTC.

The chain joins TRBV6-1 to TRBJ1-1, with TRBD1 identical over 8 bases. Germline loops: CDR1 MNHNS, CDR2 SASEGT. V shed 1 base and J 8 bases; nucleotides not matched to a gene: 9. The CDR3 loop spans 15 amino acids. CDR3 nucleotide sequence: TGTGCCAGCAGTGAAGGCGACCAGGGGGCATCCGAAGCTTTCTTT. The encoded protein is CASSEGDQGASEAFF.

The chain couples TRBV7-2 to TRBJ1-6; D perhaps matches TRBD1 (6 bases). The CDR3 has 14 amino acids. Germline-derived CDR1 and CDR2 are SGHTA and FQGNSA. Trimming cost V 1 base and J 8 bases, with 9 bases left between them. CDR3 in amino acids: CASSLVTGDSPLHF. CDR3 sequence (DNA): TGTGCCAGCAGCTTAGTGACAGGTGATTCACCCCTCCACTTT.

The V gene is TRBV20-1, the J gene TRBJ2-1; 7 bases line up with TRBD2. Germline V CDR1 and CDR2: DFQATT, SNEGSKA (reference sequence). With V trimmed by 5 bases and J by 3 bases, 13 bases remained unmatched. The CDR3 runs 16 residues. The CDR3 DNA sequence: TGCAGTGCTGGGGACTTCGCGGGGGTCTTCTACAATGAGCAGTTCTTC. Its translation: CSAGDFAGVFYNEQFF.

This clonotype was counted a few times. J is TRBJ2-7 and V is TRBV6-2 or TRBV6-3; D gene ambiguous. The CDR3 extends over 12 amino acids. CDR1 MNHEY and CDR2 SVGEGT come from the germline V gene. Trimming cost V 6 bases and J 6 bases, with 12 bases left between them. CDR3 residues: CASSPSRSEQYF. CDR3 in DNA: TGTGCCAGCAGCCCCAGCCGGAGCGAGCAGTACTTC.

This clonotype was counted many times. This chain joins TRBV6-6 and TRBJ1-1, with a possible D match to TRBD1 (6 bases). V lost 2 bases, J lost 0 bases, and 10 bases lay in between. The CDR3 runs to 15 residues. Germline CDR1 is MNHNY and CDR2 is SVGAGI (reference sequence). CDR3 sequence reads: CASSYRQGLNTEAFF. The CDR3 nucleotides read TGTGCCAGCAGTTACCGGCAGGGGCTGAACACTGAAGCTTTCTTT.

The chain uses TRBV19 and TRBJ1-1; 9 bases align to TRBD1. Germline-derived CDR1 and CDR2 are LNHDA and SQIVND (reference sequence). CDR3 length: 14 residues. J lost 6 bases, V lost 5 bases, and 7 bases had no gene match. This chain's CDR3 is CASSLRDRAAEAFF. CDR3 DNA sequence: TGTGCCAGTAGTCTCCGGGACAGGGCCGCTGAAGCTTTCTTT.

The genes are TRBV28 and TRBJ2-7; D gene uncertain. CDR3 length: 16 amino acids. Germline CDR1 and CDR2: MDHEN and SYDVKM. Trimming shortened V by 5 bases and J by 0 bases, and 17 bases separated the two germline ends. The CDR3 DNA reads TGTGCCAGCAGTATTACCCACCGGGCCTACTCCTACGAGCAGTACTTC. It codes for CASSITHRAYSYEQYF.

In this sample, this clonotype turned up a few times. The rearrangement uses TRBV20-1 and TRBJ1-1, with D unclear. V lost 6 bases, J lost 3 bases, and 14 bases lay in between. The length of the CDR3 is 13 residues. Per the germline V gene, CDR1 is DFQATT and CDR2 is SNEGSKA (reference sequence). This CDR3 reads CSAGPEPYTEAFF. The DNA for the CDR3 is TGCAGTGCCGGCCCCGAGCCGTACACTGAAGCTTTCTTT.

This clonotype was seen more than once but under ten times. CDR3 residues: CASSMGQAYEQYF. As DNA, the CDR3 is TGTGCCAGCAGCATGGGACAAGCCTACGAGCAGTACTTC. This rearrangement joins TRBV2 to TRBJ2-7; possibly TRBD1 for D (6 bases). The CDR3 consists of 13 residues. The V end was cut by 6 bases, the J end by 2 bases, with 11 bases between. Germline V gene sequence: CDR1 SNHLY, CDR2 FYNNEI.

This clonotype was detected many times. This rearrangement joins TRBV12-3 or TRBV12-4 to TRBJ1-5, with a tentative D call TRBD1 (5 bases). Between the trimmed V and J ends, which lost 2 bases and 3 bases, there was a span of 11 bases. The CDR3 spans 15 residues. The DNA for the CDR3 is TGTGCCAGCAGTTTAAGCGACAGCCTCAATCAGCCCCAGCATTTT. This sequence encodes CASSLSDSLNQPQHF.

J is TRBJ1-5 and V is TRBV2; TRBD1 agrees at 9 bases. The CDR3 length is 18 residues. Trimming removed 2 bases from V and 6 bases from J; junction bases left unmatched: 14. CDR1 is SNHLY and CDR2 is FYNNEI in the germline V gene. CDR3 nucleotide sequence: TGTGCCAGCAGTGAAATTGGCCGGGACAGGGACTTGGGTCAGCCCCAGCATTTT. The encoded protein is CASSEIGRDRDLGQPQHF.

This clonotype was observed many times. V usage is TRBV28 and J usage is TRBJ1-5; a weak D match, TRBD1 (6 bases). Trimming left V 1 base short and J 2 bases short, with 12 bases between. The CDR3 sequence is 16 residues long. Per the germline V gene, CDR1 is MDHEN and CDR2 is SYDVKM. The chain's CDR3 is CASSLSGGAGNQPQHF. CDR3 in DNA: TGTGCCAGCAGTTTATCGGGGGGCGCGGGCAATCAGCCCCAGCATTTT. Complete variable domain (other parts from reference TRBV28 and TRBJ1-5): DVKVTQSSRYLVKRTGEKVFLECVQDMDHENMFWYRQDPGLGLRLIYFSYDVKMKEKGDIPEGYSVSREKKERFSLILESASTNQTSMYLCASSLSGGAGNQPQHFGDGTRLSIL.